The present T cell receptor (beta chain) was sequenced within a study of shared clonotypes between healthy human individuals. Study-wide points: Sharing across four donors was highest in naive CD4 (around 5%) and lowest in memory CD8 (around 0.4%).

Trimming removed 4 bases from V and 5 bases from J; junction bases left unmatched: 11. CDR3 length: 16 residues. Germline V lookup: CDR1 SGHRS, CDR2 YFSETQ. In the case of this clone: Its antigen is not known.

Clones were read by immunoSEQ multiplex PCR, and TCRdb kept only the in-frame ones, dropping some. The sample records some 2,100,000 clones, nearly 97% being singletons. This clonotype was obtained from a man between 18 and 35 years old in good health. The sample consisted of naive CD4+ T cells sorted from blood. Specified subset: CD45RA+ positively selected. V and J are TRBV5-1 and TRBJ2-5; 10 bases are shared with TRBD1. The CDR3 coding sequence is TGCGCCAGCAGCGAGACAGGGGGCCGGGAGAGGGAGACCCAGTACTTC. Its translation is CASSETGGRERETQYF.